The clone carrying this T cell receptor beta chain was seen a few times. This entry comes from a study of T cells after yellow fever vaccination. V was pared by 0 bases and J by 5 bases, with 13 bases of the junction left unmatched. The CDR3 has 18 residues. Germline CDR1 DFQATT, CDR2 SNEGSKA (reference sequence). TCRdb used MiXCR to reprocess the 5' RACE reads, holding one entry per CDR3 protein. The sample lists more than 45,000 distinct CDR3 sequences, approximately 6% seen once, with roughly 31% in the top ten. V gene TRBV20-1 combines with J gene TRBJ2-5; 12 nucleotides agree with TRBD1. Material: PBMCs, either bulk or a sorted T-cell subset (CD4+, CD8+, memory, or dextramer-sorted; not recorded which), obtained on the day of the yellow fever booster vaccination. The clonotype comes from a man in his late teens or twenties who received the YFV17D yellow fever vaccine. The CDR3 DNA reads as TGCAGTGCTAGAGATAATGACGGGACAGGGGGCGTGATTGAGACCCAGTACTTC. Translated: CSARDNDGTGGVIETQYF.